The TCR beta chain under discussion was sequenced for a study of cytomegalovirus exposure and HLA in healthy donors. This clone was counted only a few times. Its specificity is not known. The CDR3 runs 16 residues. V shed 5 bases, J shed 8 bases, and the junction held 13 bases outside the gene matches. The germline CDR1 and CDR2 sequences are LNHDA and SQIVND (reference sequence). With 60 Vbeta and 13 Jbeta primers, the PCR was carried out. TCRdb keeps only in-frame clones here, not all; method: immunoSEQ multiplex PCR. The table lists 120,000 to 150,000 clones, 68% of them singletons. Study results and limitations: The study found most TCR sequences rare, yet found some public TCRs in many donors. A list of 164 TCR beta chains associated with cytomegalovirus was given. Based on reports, TCR beta sequences accurately predicted HLA-A and HLA-B alleles for most subjects.

The clonotype comes from a man aged 60 to 69 in good health and CMV-seronegative. Material for sequencing was PBMCs. J is TRBJ2-4 and V is TRBV19; the match to TRBD1 covers 9 bases. CDR3 in DNA: TGTGCCAGTAGTTCGAAGCGGGGACAGGGTGCTGACATTCAGTACTTC. Amino acids: CASSSKRGQGADIQYF. Drawing the rest from reference TRBV19 and TRBJ2-4, the complete variable domain is DGGITQSPKYLFRKEGQNVTLSCEQNLNHDAMYWYRQDPGQGLRLIYYSQIVNDFQKGDIAEGYSVSREKKESFPLTVTSAQKNPTAFYLCASSSKRGQGADIQYFGAGTRLSVL.